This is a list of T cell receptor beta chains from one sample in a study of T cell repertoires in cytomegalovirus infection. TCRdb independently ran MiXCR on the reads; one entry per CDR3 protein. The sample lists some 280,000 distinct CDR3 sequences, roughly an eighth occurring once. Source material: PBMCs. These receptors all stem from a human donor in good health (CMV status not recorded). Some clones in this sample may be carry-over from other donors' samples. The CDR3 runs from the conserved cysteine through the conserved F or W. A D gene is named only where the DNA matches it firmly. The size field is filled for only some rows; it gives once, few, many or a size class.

TGTGCCAGCAGTTACGTCGCAGGGGCCGGGGAGCTGTTTTTT	CASSYVAGAGELFF	NA	TRBV6-5	TRBJ2-2	NA
TGCGCCAGCAGTGACAGGTATTCCTCTCCAGCTTTCTTT	CASSDRYSSPAFF	NA	TRBV5-1	TRBJ1-1	NA
TGCAGCGTCAAGACAGGGCCCGACCAGCCCCAGCATTTT	CSVKTGPDQPQHF	TRBD1	TRBV29-1	TRBJ1-5	many
TGTGCCAGCAGGATAAAGGGGGACACTGAAGCTTTCTTT	CASRIKGDTEAFF	NA	TRBV6-1	TRBJ1-1	many
TGCAGTGCTAAAAGCACAGATACGCAGTATTTT	CSAKSTDTQYF	NA	TRBV20-1	TRBJ2-3	NA
TGTGCCAGCAGGGTAGGGCAGGTGGCTTTCTTT	CASRVGQVAFF	NA	TRBV2	TRBJ1-1	NA
TGTGCCAGCAGTGGCGGGGTCCCCTCCTACGAGCAGTACTTC	CASSGGVPSYEQYF	NA	TRBV2	TRBJ2-7	many
TGCAGCGGAGTCGGGGGCAGCTACGAGCAGTACTTC	CSGVGGSYEQYF	NA	TRBV29-1	TRBJ2-7	NA
TGTGCCAGTAGTATTCGCTGGACAGATCTTATCCGACCTAGCACAGATACGCAGTATTTT	CASSIRWTDLIRPSTDTQYF	NA	TRBV19	TRBJ2-3	many
TGTGCCAGCAGCTTAGTTGCGGGGGTCACAGATACGCAGTATTTT	CASSLVAGVTDTQYF	TRBD2	TRBV7-6	TRBJ2-3	many
TGTGCCATCATGGCAGGGGCCACAGATACGCAGTATTTT	CAIMAGATDTQYF	NA	TRBV10-3	TRBJ2-3	NA
TGCAGTGCACGAAGGGACAGGCGGGGAGAGACCCAGTACTTC	CSARRDRRGETQYF	TRBD1	TRBV20-1	TRBJ2-5	few
TGCAGCGCACGCCCAGCACCAGATACGCAGTATTTT	CSARPAPDTQYF	NA	TRBV29-1	TRBJ2-3	NA
TGTGCCGGCAGTTACTCGATGGGACTTCCTAGAGGCTACACCTTC	CAGSYSMGLPRGYTF	NA	TRBV6-8	TRBJ1-2	NA
TGTGCCAGCAGTTTAGGGGGGTCTAGCAATCAGCCCCAGCATTTT	CASSLGGSSNQPQHF	NA	TRBV12-3/TRBV12-4	TRBJ1-5	many
TGTGCCAGCAGCCCCGGGACTAGCATCGTTGAGCAGTTCTTC	CASSPGTSIVEQFF	TRBD2	TRBV6-1	TRBJ2-1	many
TGTGCCAGCAGTTTCGGTCACCTTGGCTATGGCTACACCTTC	CASSFGHLGYGYTF	NA	TRBV28	TRBJ1-2	NA
TGCGCCAGCAGCCCTAGCGGGGTGTACAATGAGCAGTTCTTC	CASSPSGVYNEQFF	TRBD2	TRBV5-1	TRBJ2-1	many
TGTGCCAGCAGCTGGATGACAGGGACTGGCTACACCTTC	CASSWMTGTGYTF	TRBD1	TRBV5-4	TRBJ1-2	NA
TGTGCCAGCAGTGAATCCTTACAGGGTCGGGGCTACACCTTC	CASSESLQGRGYTF	NA	TRBV25-1	TRBJ1-2	few
TGCGCCAGCAGACCCCGGGACGGCTCCTACGAGCAGTACTTC	CASRPRDGSYEQYF	NA	TRBV23-1	TRBJ2-7	NA
TGTGCCAGCAGATGGGACAGGGGGTACACCGGGGAGCTGTTTTTT	CASRWDRGYTGELFF	TRBD1	TRBV6-8	TRBJ2-2	few
TGCAGCCCCTTTCCAGGGACAGCGAAAGAGACCCAGTACTTC	CSPFPGTAKETQYF	TRBD1	TRBV29-1	TRBJ2-5	few
TGTGCCAGCAGCCCTCGGGACGTTGAAAACACTGAAGCTTTCTTT	CASSPRDVENTEAFF	NA	TRBV7-9	TRBJ1-1	many
TGTGCCAGCAGCCAAGACCCAACCCAGTATGAAAAACTGTTTTTT	CASSQDPTQYEKLFF	NA	TRBV4-1	TRBJ1-4	once
TGTGCCACTATGGGACTAGCGGGCACAGATACGCAGTATTTT	CATMGLAGTDTQYF	TRBD2	TRBV10-3	TRBJ2-3	few
TGCAGCGTTGAAGAGGTTAGGACCGAAGATGAGCAGTTCTTC	CSVEEVRTEDEQFF	NA	TRBV29-1	TRBJ2-1	NA
TGCAGTGCTAGAGGCGGGGGGACTAGCGCCTCTAGCACAGATACGCAGTATTTT	CSARGGGTSASSTDTQYF	TRBD2	TRBV20-1	TRBJ2-3	NA